This T cell receptor beta chain was sequenced during a study of blood T cell repertoires in COVID-19. Study-wide background: Acute and convalescent COVID-19 samples came from the United States, Italy and Spain. From T cells, B-cell-depleted T cells, or PBMCs came the material, which was cDNA or gDNA.

Recruits, aged about 18 to 95 years, lived in under 25 US areas. Donors were grouped by their self-reported clinical history. Clones were sequenced by immunoSEQ multiplex PCR, and TCRdb holds only the in-frame ones, with some missing. The sample yields approximately 200,000 clones, roughly nine tenths seen once. The trim removed 5 bases at V and 6 bases at J, leaving 11 bases unmatched. The V gene's germline CDR1 is GTSNPN and CDR2 SVGIG (reference sequence). The CDR3 has 16 residues. The chain recombines TRBV30 with TRBJ1-6; 9 nucleotides align to TRBD1. This TCR was sampled from a woman aged 40 to 49 with acute COVID-19. The material sequenced was PBMCs or T cells enriched from blood (not recorded which). The CDR3 spells CAWSAGGTGSNSPLHF. CDR3 nucleotides: TGTGCCTGGTCTGCCGGCGGGACAGGGAGTAATTCACCCCTCCACTTT.